The clone carrying this T cell receptor beta chain showed up many times. This specimen comes from a study of T cells in Graves' hyperthyroidism and ophthalmopathy. What was amplified from RNA transcripts were TCR beta CDR3 regions. The HTBI primer set was used in a first-round RT-PCR of the TCR CDR3. TCRdb reprocessed the multiplex PCR reads with MiXCR, giving one entry per CDR3 protein. The sample records about 280,000 distinct CDR3 sequences, under 30% being singletons. Material for sequencing was blood. This clonotype originated in a man aged 35 to 55 with Graves' hyperthyroidism that later progressed to Graves' ophthalmopathy.

The DNA for the CDR3 is TGTGCCTCCGGGGTGACTATGAACACCGGGGAGCTGTTTTTT. Translating it yields CASGVTMNTGELFF. V and J are TRBV19 and TRBJ2-2, with TRBD2 as a possible D gene (5 bases). The CDR3 contains 14 residues. CDR1 is LNHDA, CDR2 SQIVND, per germline (reference sequence). The ends were cut back, 11 bases at V and 1 base at J, with 14 bases in the middle.